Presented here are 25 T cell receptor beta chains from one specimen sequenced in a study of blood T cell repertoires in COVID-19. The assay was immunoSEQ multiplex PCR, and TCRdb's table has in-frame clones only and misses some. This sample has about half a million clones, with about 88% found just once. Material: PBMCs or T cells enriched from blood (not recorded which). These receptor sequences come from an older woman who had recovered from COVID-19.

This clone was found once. CDR3 protein: CASGRSGGAANEQFF. The DNA for the CDR3 is TGTGCCAGCGGCCGTAGCGGGGGGGCGGCGAATGAGCAGTTCTTC. The gene calls are TRBV9 and TRBJ2-1; 11 bases fit TRBD2. This CDR3 has 15 amino acids. V shed 7 bases and J 7 bases; nucleotides not matched to a gene: 10. In germline, CDR1 is SGDLS, CDR2 YYNGEE.

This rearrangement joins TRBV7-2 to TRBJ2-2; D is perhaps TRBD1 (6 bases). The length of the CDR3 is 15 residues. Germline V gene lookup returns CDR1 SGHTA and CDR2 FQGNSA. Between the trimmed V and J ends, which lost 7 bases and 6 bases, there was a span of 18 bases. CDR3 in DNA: TGTGCCAGCAACGTCCAGGGGTCCAGCTCCGGGGAGCTGTTTTTT. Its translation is CASNVQGSSSGELFF.

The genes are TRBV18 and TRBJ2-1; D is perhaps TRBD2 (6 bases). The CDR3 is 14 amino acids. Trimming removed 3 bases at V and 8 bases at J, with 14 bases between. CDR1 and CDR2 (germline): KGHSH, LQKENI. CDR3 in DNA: TGTGCCAGCTCACCGGGGCTAGCGTACGATGAGCAGTTCTTC. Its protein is CASSPGLAYDEQFF. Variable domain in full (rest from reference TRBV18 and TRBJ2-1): NAGVMQNPRHLVRRRGQEARLRCSPMKGHSHVYWYRQLPEEGLKFMVYLQKENIIDESGMPKERFSAEFPKEGPSILRIQQVVRGDSAAYFCASSPGLAYDEQFFGPGTRLTVL.

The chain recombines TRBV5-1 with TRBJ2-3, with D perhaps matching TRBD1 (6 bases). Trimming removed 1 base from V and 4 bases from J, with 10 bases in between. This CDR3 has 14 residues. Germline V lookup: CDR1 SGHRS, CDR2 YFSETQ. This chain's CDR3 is CASSLNRGSDTQYF. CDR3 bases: TGCGCCAGCAGCTTGAATAGGGGGTCAGATACGCAGTATTTT.

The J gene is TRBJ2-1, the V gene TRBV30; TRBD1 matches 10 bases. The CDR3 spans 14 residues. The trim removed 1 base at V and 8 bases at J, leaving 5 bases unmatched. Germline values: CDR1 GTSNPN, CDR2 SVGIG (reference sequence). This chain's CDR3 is CAWSEGQGFDEQFF. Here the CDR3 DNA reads TGTGCCTGGAGTGAGGGACAGGGGTTCGATGAGCAGTTCTTC.

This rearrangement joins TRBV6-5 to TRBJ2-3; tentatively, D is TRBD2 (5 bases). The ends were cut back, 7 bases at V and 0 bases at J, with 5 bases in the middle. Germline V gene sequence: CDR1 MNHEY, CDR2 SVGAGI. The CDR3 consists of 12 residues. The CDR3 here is CASKRSTDTQYF. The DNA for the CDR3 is TGTGCCAGCAAGCGGAGCACAGATACGCAGTATTTT.

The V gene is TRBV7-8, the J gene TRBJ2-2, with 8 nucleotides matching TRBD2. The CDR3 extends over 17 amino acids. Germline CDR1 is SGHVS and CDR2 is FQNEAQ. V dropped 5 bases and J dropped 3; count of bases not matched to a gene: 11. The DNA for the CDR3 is TGTGCCAGCAGCAAATCCCGGGGACTAGGGGACACCGGGGAGCTGTTTTTT. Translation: CASSKSRGLGDTGELFF.

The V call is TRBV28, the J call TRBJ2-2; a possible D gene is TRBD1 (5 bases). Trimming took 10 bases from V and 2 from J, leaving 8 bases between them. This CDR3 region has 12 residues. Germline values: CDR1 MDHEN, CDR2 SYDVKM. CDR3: CAIQGNTGELFF. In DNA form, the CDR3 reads TGTGCCATCCAGGGAAACACCGGGGAGCTGTTTTTT.

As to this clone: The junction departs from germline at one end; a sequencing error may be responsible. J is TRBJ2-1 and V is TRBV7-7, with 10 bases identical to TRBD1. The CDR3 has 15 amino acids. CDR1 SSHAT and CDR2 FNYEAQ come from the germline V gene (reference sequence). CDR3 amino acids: CASSLGQGGHNEQFF. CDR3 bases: TGTGCTAGCAGCTTAGGACAGGGGGGTCACAATGAGCAGTTCTTC.

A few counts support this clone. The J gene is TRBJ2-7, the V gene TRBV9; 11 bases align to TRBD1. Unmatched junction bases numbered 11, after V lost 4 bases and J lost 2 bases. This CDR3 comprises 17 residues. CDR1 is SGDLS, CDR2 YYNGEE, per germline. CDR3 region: CASSPEGQGEVAYEQYF. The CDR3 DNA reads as TGTGCCAGCAGCCCCGAGGGACAGGGGGAGGTCGCCTACGAGCAGTACTTC.

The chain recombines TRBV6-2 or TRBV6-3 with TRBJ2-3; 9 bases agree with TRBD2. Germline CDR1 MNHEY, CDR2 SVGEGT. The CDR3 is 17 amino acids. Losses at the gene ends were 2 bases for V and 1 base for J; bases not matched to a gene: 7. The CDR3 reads CASSYPISGSRTDTQYF. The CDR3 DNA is TGTGCCAGCAGTTACCCGATTAGCGGGAGCCGCACAGATACGCAGTATTTT.

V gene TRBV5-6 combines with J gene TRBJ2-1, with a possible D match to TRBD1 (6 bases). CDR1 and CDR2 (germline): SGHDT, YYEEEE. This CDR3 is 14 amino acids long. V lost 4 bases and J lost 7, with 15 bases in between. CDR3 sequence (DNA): TGTGCCAGCAGCCTGGGGGCGGGTTGGAATGAGCAGTTCTTC. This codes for CASSLGAGWNEQFF. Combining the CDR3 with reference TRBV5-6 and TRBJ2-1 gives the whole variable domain DAGVTQSPTHLIKTRGQQVTLRCSPKSGHDTVSWYQQALGQGPQFIFQYYEEEERQRGNFPDRFSGHQFPNYSSELNVNALLLGDSALYLCASSLGAGWNEQFFGPGTRLTVL.

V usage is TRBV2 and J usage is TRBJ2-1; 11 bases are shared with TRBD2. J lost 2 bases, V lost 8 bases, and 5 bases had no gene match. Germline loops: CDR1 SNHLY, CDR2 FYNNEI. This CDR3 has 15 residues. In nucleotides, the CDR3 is TGTGCCAGCCGACTAGCGGGGTTCCCCTACAATGAGCAGTTCTTC. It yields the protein CASRLAGFPYNEQFF. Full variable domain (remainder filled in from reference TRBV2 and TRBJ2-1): EPEVTQTPSHQVTQMGQEVILRCVPISNHLYFYWYRQILGQKVEFLVSFYNNEISEKSEIFDDQFSVERPDGSNFTLKIRSTKLEDSAMYFCASRLAGFPYNEQFFGPGTRLTVL.

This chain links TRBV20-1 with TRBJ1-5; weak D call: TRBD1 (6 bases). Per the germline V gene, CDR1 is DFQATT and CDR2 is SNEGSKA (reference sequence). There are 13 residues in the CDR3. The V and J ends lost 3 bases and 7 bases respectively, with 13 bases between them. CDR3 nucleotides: TGCAGTGCTAGTCCAGGGGCGAGCCAGCCCCAGCATTTT. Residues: CSASPGASQPQHF.

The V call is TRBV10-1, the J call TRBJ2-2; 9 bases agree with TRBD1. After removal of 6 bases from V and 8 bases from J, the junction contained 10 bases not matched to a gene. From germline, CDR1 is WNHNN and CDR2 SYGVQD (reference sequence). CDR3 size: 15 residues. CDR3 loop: CASSPNTGGWGELFF. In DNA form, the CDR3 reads TGCGCCAGCAGCCCCAATACAGGGGGCTGGGGGGAGCTGTTTTTT.

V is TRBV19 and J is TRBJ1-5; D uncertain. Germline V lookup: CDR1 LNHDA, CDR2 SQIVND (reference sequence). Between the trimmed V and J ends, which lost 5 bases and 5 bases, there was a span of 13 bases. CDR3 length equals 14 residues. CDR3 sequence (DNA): TGTGCCAGTAGTCTTTACAGATTGGATCAGCCCCAGCATTTT. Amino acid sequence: CASSLYRLDQPQHF.

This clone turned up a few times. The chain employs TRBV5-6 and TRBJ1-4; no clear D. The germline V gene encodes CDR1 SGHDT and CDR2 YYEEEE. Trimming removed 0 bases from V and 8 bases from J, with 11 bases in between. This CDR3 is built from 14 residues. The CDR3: CASSLATVREKLFF. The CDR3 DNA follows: TGTGCCAGCAGCTTGGCAACCGTGCGGGAAAAACTGTTTTTT.

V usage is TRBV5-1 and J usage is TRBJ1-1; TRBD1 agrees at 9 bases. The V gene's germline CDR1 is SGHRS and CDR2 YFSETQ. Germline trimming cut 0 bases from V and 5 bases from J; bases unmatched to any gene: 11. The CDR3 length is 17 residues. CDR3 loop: CASSLAVVGQGRTEAFF. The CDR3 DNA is TGCGCCAGCAGCTTGGCCGTCGTCGGACAGGGGAGAACTGAAGCTTTCTTT.

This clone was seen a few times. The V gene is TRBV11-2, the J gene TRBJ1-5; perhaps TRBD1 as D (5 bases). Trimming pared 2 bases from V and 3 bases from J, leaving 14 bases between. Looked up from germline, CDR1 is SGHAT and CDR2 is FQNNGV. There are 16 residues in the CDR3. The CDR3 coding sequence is TGTGCCAGCAGCTTACGGCCCGACAGTGACAATCAGCCCCAGCATTTT. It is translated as CASSLRPDSDNQPQHF.

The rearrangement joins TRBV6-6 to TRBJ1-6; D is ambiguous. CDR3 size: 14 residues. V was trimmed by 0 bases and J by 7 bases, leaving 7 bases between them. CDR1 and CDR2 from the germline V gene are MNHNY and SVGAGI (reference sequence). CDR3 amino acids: CASSYSAVNSPLHF. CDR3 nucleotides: TGTGCCAGCAGTTACTCGGCAGTCAATTCACCCCTCCACTTT.

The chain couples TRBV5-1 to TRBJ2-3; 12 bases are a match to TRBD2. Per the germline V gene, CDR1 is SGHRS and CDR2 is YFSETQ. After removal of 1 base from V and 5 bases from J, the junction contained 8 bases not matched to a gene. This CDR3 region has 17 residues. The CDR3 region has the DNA TGCGCCAGCAGCTTGTCGTCTAGCGGGGGGGCCGGAGATACGCAGTATTTT. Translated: CASSLSSSGGAGDTQYF.

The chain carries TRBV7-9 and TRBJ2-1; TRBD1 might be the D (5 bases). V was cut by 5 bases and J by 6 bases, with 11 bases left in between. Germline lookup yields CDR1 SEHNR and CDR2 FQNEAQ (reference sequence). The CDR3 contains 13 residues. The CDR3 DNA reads TGTGCCAGCAGCACCACAGGATTCAATGAGCAGTTCTTC. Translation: CASSTTGFNEQFF.

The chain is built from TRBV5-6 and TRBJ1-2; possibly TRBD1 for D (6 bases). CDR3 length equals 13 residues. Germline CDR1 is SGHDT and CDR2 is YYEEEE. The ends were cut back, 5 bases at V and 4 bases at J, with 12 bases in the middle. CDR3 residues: CASSQQGPYGYTF. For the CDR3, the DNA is TGTGCCAGCAGTCAACAGGGCCCCTATGGCTACACCTTC.

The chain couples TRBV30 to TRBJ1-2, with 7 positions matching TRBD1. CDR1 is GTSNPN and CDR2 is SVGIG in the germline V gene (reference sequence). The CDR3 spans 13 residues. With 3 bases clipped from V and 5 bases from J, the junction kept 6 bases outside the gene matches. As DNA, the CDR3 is TGTGCCTGGAGAGAACCAGGGGGTTATGGCTACACCTTC. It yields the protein CAWREPGGYGYTF.

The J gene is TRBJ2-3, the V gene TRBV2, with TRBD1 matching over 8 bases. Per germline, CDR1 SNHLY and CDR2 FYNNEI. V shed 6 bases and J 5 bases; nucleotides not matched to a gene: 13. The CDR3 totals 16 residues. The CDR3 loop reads CASRDLQGAPIDTQYF. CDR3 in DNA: TGTGCCAGCAGAGATTTGCAGGGGGCGCCTATAGATACGCAGTATTTT.